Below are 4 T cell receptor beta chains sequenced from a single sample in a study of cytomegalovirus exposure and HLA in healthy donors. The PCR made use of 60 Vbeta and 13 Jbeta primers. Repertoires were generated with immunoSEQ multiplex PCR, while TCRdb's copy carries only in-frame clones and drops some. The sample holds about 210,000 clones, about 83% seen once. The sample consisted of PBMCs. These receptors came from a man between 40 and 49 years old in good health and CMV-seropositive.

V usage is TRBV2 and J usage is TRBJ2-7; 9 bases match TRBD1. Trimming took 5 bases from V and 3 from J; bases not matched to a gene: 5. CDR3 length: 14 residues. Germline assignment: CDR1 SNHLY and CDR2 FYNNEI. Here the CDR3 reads CASSFTGGNYEQYF. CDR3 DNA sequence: TGTGCCAGCAGTTTTACAGGGGGCAACTACGAGCAGTACTTC. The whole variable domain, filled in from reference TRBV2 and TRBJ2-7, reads EPEVTQTPSHQVTQMGQEVILRCVPISNHLYFYWYRQILGQKVEFLVSFYNNEISEKSEIFDDQFSVERPDGSNFTLKIRSTKLEDSAMYFCASSFTGGNYEQYFGPGTRLTVT.

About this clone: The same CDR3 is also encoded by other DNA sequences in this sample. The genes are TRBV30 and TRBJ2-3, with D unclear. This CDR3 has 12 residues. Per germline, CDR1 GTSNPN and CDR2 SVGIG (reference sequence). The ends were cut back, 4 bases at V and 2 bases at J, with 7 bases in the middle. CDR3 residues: CAWTRSTDTQYF. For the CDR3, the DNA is TGTGCCTGGACGCGATCCACAGATACGCAGTATTTT. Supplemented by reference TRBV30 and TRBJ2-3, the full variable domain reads SQTIHQWPATLVQPVGSPLSLECTVEGTSNPNLYWYRQAAGRGLQLLFYSVGIGQISSEVPQNLSASRPQDRQFILSSKKLLLSDSGFYLCAWTRSTDTQYFGPGTRLTVL.

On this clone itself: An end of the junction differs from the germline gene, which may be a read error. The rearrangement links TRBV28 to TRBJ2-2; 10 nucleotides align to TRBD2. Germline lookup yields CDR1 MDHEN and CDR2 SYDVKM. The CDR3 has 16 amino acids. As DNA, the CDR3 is TGTGCCAGCAGTCCCCTAGCGGGAGCGAAGACCGGGGAGCTGTTTTTT. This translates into CASSPLAGAKTGELFF.

The chain's CDR3 is CASSRDRVSDTQYF. DNA of the CDR3: TGTGCCAGCAGCCGAGACAGGGTCTCAGATACGCAGTATTTT. The chain is built from TRBV14 and TRBJ2-3; 7 positions match TRBD1. J lost 4 bases, V lost 4 bases, and 5 bases had no gene match. The CDR3 sequence is 14 residues long. Germline V gene data show CDR1 as SGHDN and CDR2 as FVKESK.